Sequencing of this T cell receptor beta chain was carried out in a study of blood T cell repertoires in COVID-19. As for the study in general: The analysed material was cDNA or gDNA that came from T cells, B-cell-depleted T cells, or PBMCs.

TCRdb's table, derived via immunoSEQ multiplex PCR, lists solely in-frame clones and lacks some. Among a few hundred thousand clones listed, 85% to 90% were seen once. V dropped 7 bases and J dropped 6 bases, with 10 bases sitting between them. CDR1 SNHLY and CDR2 FYNNEI come from the germline V gene. This CDR3 contains 12 residues. The sample was peripheral blood. This receptor was taken from a woman between 40 and 55 years old who had recovered from COVID-19. J is TRBJ1-5 and V is TRBV2, with D perhaps matching TRBD1 (5 bases). CDR3 sequence: CASKLGGQPQHF. CDR3 bases: TGTGCCAGCAAGTTGGGGGGTCAGCCCCAGCATTTT.